This T cell receptor beta chain was captured by sequencing in a study of T and B cells in COVID-19 patients. From blood, about 240-550 ng of genomic DNA served as TRB template. Trimming took 3 bases from V and 8 from J; bases not matched to a gene: 10. The CDR3 covers 13 residues. Germline CDR1 reads DFQATT; CDR2 reads SNEGSKA (reference sequence). About this clonotype itself: What it recognizes is unknown.

Study outcomes and limitations: Highly clonal in active COVID-19, TRB repertoires exceeded healthy-donor diversity and richness at recovery.

BIOMED2 TRB-A/B primer pools were used in multiplex TRB PCR. MiXCR, applied by TCRdb to the multiplex PCR reads, yields one record per CDR3 protein. The repertoire includes about 15,000 distinct CDR3 sequences, roughly 31% of them detected once, and approximately 1.1% sits in the top ten. This rearrangement joins TRBV20-1 to TRBJ2-7; 7 bases are a match to TRBD1. This TCR derives from a human donor who had recovered from COVID-19. Sequencing used blood. The CDR3 sequence: CSARTGQTNKQYF. CDR3 in DNA: TGCAGTGCTAGGACGGGACAGACCAACAAGCAGTACTTC.